This T cell receptor beta chain was captured by sequencing in a study of OX40 agonist ivuxolimab in advanced cancers. Describing the broader study: Ivuxolimab, which targeted the costimulatory receptor OX40 (CD134), was an agonistic, fully human IgG2 monoclonal antibody. Peripheral TCRbeta sequencing aimed to test whether ivuxolimab altered TCR sequence diversity and caused clonal T-cell expansion. Partial responses occurred in three dose-escalation patients: two with cutaneous melanoma and one with hepatocellular carcinoma. A male proportion of roughly 80% and a mean age of about 60 years, ranging from about 20 to 80, were recorded for the dose-escalation cohort. Intravenous ivuxolimab was administered to patients every 2 weeks at six dose levels: 0.01, 0.1, 0.3, 1.5, 3 and 10 mg/kg. Among the roughly 52 dose-escalation patients, 19 had hepatocellular carcinoma, around 15 melanoma, 9 renal cell carcinoma and 9 head and neck cancer. The paper covers the monotherapy dose-escalation part of the phase I ivuxolimab trial, which included N ≈ 52 patients. Patients were allowed to have had prior anti-PD-1, anti-PD-L1 or anti-CTLA-4 therapy, and around two fifths of the dose-escalation patients had been treated with checkpoint inhibitors.

With respect to this clone: The antigen it binds to is not known. One base away there is no much larger clone; base qualities are not given.

For sequencing of the TCRbeta CDR3 region, genomic DNA was extracted from the sorted cells. The immunoSEQ Assay was used for sequencing of TCRbeta CDR3 regions. TCRdb took this table from immuneACCESS and kept in-frame rearrangements with V and J called. Such tables lack part of the clones; where checked against another copy, unresolved V genes explain under half of the gap, and the rest is unexplained. The sample records 71,000 or so clones, roughly 92% of which are singletons. About 2% of the sample lies in the top ten. Patients with autoimmune disease history or receiving systemic immunosuppression were excluded from the trial. In every dose cohort, peripheral blood was drawn for TCR sequencing at baseline, cycle 4 day 1, and cycle 7 day 1. Samples came from an open-label, multicenter, first-in-human phase I dose-escalation trial of ivuxolimab. The trial enrolled adults with locally advanced or metastatic head and neck squamous cell, hepatocellular, melanoma or renal cell carcinoma. Before TCR sequencing, CD4+ T cells and CD8+ T cells were sorted from peripheral blood as separate populations.

The paper as a whole reports these results and caveats: Low levels of normalized T-cell clonal expansion were also seen in some nonresponding patients. Clonal expansion of both CD4+ and CD8+ blood T cells was observed from baseline to week 6 at doses 0.1 to 3.0 mg/kg. After ivuxolimab, CD8+ T cells had more expanded clones than CD4+ T cells on average. The antigen specificity of the peripheral T cells that underwent clonal expansion was not determined. Partial responders in the 0.1-3.0 mg/kg groups had among the lowest normalized peripheral clonal expansion, especially among CD8+ T cells.

Trimming costs V 3 bases and J 6 bases, and their ends lie 12 bases apart. Inclusive of the bounding cysteine and phenylalanine, the CDR3 is 13 residues long. The entry retains the CDR3 DNA only, 39 bases that are in frame from base 1. CDR1 is given as KGHSH and CDR2 as LQKENI, both from the germline V gene. This receptor was obtained from an adult with an advanced solid tumor such as melanoma, head and neck, liver or kidney cancer. The sequencing used CD4+ or CD8+ T cells sorted from blood, collected in a trial of the OX40 agonist ivuxolimab. Recombination linked TRBV18 to TRBJ2-7, with the D segment identity uncertain. The nucleotide sequence reads TGTGCCAGCTCACCTGGGGTAATGGGCGAGCAGTACTTC. Its product reads: CASSPGVMGEQYF.